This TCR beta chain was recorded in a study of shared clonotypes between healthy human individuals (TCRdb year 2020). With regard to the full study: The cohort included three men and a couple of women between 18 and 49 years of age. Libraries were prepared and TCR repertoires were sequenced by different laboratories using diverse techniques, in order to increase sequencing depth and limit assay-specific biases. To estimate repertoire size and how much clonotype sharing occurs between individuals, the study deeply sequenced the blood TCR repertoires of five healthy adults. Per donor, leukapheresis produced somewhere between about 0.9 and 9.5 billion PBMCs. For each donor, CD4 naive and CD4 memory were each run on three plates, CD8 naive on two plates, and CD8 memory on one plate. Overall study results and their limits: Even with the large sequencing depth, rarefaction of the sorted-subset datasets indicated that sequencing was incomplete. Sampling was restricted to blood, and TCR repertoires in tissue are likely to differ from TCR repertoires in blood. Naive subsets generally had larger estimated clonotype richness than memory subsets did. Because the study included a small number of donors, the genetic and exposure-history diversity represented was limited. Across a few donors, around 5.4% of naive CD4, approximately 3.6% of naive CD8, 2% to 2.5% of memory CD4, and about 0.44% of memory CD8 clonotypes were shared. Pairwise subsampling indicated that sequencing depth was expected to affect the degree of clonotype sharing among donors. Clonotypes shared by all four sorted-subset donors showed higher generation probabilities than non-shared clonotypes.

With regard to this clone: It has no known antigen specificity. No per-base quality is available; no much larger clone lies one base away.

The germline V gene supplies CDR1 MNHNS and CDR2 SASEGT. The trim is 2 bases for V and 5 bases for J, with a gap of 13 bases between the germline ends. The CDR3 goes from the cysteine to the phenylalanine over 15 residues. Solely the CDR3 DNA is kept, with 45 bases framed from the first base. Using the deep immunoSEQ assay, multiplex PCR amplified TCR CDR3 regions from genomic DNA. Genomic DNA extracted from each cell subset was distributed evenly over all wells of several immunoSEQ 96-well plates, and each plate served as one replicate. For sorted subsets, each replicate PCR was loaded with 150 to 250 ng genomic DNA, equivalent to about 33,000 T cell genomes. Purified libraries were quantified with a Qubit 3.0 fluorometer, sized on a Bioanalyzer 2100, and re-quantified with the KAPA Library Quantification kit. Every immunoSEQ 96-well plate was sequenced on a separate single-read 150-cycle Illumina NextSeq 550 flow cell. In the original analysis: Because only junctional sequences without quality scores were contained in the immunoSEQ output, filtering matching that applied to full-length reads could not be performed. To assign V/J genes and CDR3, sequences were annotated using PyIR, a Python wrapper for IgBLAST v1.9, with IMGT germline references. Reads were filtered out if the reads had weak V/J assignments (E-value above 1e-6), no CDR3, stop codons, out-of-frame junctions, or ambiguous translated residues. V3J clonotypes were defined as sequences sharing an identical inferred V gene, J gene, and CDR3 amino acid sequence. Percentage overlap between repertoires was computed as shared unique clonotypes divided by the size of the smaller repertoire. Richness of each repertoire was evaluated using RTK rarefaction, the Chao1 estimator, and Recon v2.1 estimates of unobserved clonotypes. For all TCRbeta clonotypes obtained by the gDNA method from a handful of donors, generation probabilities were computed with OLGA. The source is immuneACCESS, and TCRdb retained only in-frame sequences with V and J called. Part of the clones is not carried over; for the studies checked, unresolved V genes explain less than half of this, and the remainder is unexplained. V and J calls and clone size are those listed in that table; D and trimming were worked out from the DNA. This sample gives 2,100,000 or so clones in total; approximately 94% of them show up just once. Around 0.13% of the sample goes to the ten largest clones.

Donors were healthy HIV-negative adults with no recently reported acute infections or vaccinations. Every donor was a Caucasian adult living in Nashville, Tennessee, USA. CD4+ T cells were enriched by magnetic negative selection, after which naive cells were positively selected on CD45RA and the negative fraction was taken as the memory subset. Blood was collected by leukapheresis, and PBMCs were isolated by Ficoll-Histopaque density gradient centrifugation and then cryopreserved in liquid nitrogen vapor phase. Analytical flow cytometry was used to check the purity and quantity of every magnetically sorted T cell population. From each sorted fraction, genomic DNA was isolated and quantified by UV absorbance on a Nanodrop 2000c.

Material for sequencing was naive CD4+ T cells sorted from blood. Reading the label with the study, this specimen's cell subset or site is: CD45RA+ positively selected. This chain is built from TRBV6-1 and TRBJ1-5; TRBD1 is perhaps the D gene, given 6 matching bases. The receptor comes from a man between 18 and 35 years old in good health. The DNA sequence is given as TGTGCCAGCAGTGAATCAGGGGTACTAGATCAGCCCCAGCATTTT. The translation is CASSESGVLDQPQHF.